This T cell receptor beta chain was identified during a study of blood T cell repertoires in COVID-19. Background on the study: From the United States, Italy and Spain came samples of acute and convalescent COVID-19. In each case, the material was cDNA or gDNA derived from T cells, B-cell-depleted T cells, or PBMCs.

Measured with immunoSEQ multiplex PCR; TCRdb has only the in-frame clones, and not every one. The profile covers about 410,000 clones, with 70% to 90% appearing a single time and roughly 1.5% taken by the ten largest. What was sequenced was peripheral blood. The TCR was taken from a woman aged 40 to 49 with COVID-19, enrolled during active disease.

CDR3 DNA: TGTGCCAGCAGCCAAGATCTACTAGCGGGAGGGCCCGTAGGAGATACGCAGTATTTT. It yields the protein CASSQDLLAGGPVGDTQYF. This rearrangement joins TRBV3-1 (or the pseudogene TRBV3-2) to TRBJ2-3, with TRBD2 matching over 13 bases. Germline CDR1 and CDR2: LGHDT and YNNKEL (reference sequence). Trimming at V came to 0 bases and at J to 5 bases, leaving 11 bases not matched to a gene. The CDR3 loop spans 19 amino acids.